One sample yielded the 20 T cell receptor beta chains listed below, sequenced in a study of CD8 T cell repertoires and HIV-1 epitope variants. Libraries were prepared by immunoSEQ multiplex PCR; TCRdb keeps only in-frame clonotypes and omits some of them. Altogether about 5,800 clones are present, 65% to 75% being singletons, with the ten largest covering around 38%. No antigen has been identified for these receptors. The specimen sequenced was cultured CD8+ T cells derived from PBMCs. Every receptor here comes from a male donor with HIV.

The rearrangement links TRBV5-6 to TRBJ2-7; D is undetermined. The CDR3 is 13 amino acids. Deletions cut 0 bases from V and 5 bases from J, with 9 bases between. Germline CDR1 is SGHDT and CDR2 is YYEEEE. The CDR3 bases are TGTGCCAGCAGCTTGGGAGGTCTCCACGAGCAGTACTTC. It is translated as CASSLGGLHEQYF.

This clone was seen more than once but under ten times. This sequence joins TRBV2 and TRBJ2-7; the match to TRBD2 covers 8 bases. The germline CDR1 and CDR2 sequences are SNHLY and FYNNEI. There are 16 residues in the CDR3. With V trimmed by 6 bases and J by 0 bases, 10 bases remained unmatched. The CDR3 is CASSPRASGSSYEQYF. The CDR3 DNA is TGTGCCAGCAGCCCGCGGGCCAGCGGGAGCTCCTACGAGCAGTACTTC.

The CDR3 reads CASSYSMEQGYGYTF. In DNA, the CDR3 is TGTGCCAGCAGTTACTCGATGGAGCAGGGCTATGGCTACACCTTC. The chain links TRBV6-5 to TRBJ1-2; TRBD1 might be the D (5 bases). Germline assignment: CDR1 MNHEY and CDR2 SVGAGI. Trimming left V 0 bases short and J 4 bases short, with 12 bases between. The CDR3 loop spans 15 amino acids.

The CDR3 reads CATSSVTGANTEAFF. CDR3 nucleotides: TGTGCCACCAGCAGTGTTACCGGGGCGAACACTGAAGCTTTCTTT. The chain combines TRBV15 with TRBJ1-1; maybe TRBD1 (5 bases). The germline gives CDR1 LNHNV, CDR2 YYDKDF (reference sequence). Between the trimmed V and J ends, which lost 3 bases and 1 base, there was a span of 12 bases. This CDR3 is built from 15 residues.

V is TRBV6-1 and J is TRBJ1-4; D ambiguous. The ends were cut back, 6 bases at V and 1 base at J, with 3 bases in the middle. CDR1 MNHNS and CDR2 SASEGT come from the germline V gene. The CDR3 loop spans 12 amino acids. This CDR3 is CASRRTNEKLFF. For the CDR3, the DNA is TGTGCCAGCAGGAGAACTAATGAAAAACTGTTTTTT.

The chain uses TRBV6-5 and TRBJ2-7; TRBD1 might be the D (5 bases). This CDR3 has 13 residues. With 2 bases removed from V and 3 bases from J, the gap between germline ends came to 8 bases. Germline assignment: CDR1 MNHEY and CDR2 SVGAGI. The DNA for the CDR3 is TGTGCCAGCAGTTACGGCAGGGACTACGAGCAGTACTTC. As protein: CASSYGRDYEQYF.

This clone was observed once. V usage is TRBV11-2 and J usage is TRBJ1-1, with D possibly TRBD1 on 5 matching bases. The V gene's germline CDR1 is SGHAT and CDR2 FQNNGV. V lost 4 bases to trimming and J lost 4 bases, with 13 bases between them. The CDR3 has 14 amino acids. The CDR3 spells CASSSGTLGTEAFF. As DNA, the CDR3 is TGTGCCAGCAGCTCCGGGACCCTTGGCACTGAAGCTTTCTTT. The variable domain in full, completed from reference TRBV11-2 and TRBJ1-1, reads EAGVAQSPRYKIIEKRQSVAFWCNPISGHATLYWYQQILGQGPKLLIQFQNNGVVDDSQLPKDRFSAERLKGVDSTLKIQPAKLEDSAVYLCASSSGTLGTEAFFGQGTRLTVV.

CDR3 in DNA: TGTGCCAGCAGTTTAAACAGGGGGCAAGAGACCCAGTACTTC. Translated, it gives CASSLNRGQETQYF. The gene calls are TRBV6-5 and TRBJ2-5, with 8 bases identical to TRBD1. The CDR3 covers 14 residues. V dropped 4 bases and J dropped 2; count of bases not matched to a gene: 3. The germline CDR1 and CDR2 sequences are MNHEY and SVGAGI.

The rearrangement uses TRBV7-9 and TRBJ1-1, with 10 bases lining up with TRBD1. Germline CDR1 SEHNR, CDR2 FQNEAQ (reference sequence). The CDR3 extends over 15 amino acids. V gave up 5 bases and J gave up 7 bases; unmatched junction bases: 10. In nucleotides, the CDR3 is TGTGCCAGCAGCCAATCGACAGGGGGCGGCTATGAAGCTTTCTTT. Its protein is CASSQSTGGGYEAFF.

The chain couples TRBV7-2 to TRBJ1-5; D unclear. CDR1 is SGHTA and CDR2 is FQGNSA in the germline V gene. The CDR3 is 15 residues long. The V end lost 2 bases, the J end lost 5 bases, and 13 bases lay between the germline ends. CDR3 protein: CASSLNLGGDQPQHF. The DNA of the CDR3 is TGTGCCAGCAGCTTAAACCTCGGAGGTGATCAGCCCCAGCATTTT.

This clone came up a few times. This chain uses TRBV2 with TRBJ1-1; D call uncertain. V was trimmed by 2 bases and J by 5 bases, leaving 6 bases between them. The CDR3 spans 12 residues. CDR1 is SNHLY and CDR2 is FYNNEI in the germline V gene. The CDR3 is CASSEWGTEAFF. CDR3 in DNA: TGTGCCAGCAGTGAATGGGGAACTGAAGCTTTCTTT.

The chain has TRBV7-8 and TRBJ1-5, with D hard to call. This CDR3 spans 15 amino acids. Germline CDR1 and CDR2: SGHVS and FQNEAQ. Trimming pared 1 base from V and 1 base from J, leaving 8 bases between. CDR3 region: CASSLEGLSNQPQHF. The CDR3 region has the DNA TGTGCCAGCAGCTTAGAGGGCTTGAGCAATCAGCCCCAGCATTTT.

The chain is built from TRBV4-2 and TRBJ2-7; TRBD2 agrees at 13 bases. Germline V gene lookup returns CDR1 LGHNA and CDR2 YNFKEQ. The CDR3 spans 17 residues. After removal of 1 base from V and 0 bases from J, the junction contained 3 bases not matched to a gene. The CDR3 spells CASSQGGLAGSSYEQYF. CDR3 nucleotide sequence: TGTGCCAGCAGCCAAGGGGGACTAGCGGGGAGCTCCTACGAGCAGTACTTC.

This clone was detected only a few times. The chain is built from TRBV27 and TRBJ1-1; D ambiguous. The CDR3 loop spans 13 amino acids. From germline, CDR1 is MNHEY and CDR2 SMNVEV (reference sequence). Trimming removed 6 bases from V and 7 bases from J, with 15 bases in between. This chain's CDR3 is CASSPNSGFEAFF. The CDR3 DNA reads TGTGCCAGCAGCCCCAACTCGGGTTTTGAAGCTTTCTTT.

The chain links TRBV7-8 to TRBJ1-4; weak D call: TRBD1 (5 bases). In germline, CDR1 is SGHVS, CDR2 FQNEAQ. The V gene lost 5 bases and the J gene lost 0 bases, with 13 bases spanning the gap. The CDR3 is 16 residues long. CDR3 sequence reads: CASSPGTVTTNEKLFF. The CDR3 region has the DNA TGTGCCAGCAGCCCCGGGACCGTTACAACTAATGAAAAACTGTTTTTT.

This clone has more than one count but fewer than ten. The rearrangement links TRBV23-1 to TRBJ1-4; 7 bases fit TRBD1. TRBV23-1 is an ORF for which the function is uncertain. The CDR3 has 14 residues. The J segment lost 3 bases and the V segment lost 3 bases, leaving 1 base of the junction unmatched. The CDR3 region is CASSHRGANEKLFF. CDR3 coding DNA: TGCGCCAGCAGTCACAGGGGGGCTAATGAAAAACTGTTTTTT.

The V gene is TRBV10-1, the J gene TRBJ2-1; D perhaps matches TRBD2 (6 bases). Germline values: CDR1 WNHNN, CDR2 SYGVQD (reference sequence). Between the trimmed V and J ends, which lost 3 bases and 6 bases, there was a span of 18 bases. CDR3 length: 16 amino acids. Written as DNA, the CDR3 is TGCGCCAGCAGTGATCCGAAGGGGATGGGGGGCAATGAGCAGTTCTTC. The encoded protein is CASSDPKGMGGNEQFF.

The chain uses TRBV19 and TRBJ2-7; D unclear. CDR1 is LNHDA and CDR2 is SQIVND in the germline V gene (reference sequence). The CDR3 length is 14 residues. The V end lost 3 bases, the J end lost 3 bases, and 12 bases lay between the germline ends. The CDR3 here is CASSIGWVGYEQYF. In DNA form, the CDR3 reads TGTGCCAGTAGTATTGGATGGGTCGGCTACGAGCAGTACTTC.

The rearrangement joins TRBV7-3 to TRBJ2-3; the D gene is possibly TRBD1 (5 bases). The germline V gene encodes CDR1 SGHTA and CDR2 FQGTGA. There are 12 residues in the CDR3. V was trimmed by 4 bases and J by 6 bases, leaving 8 bases between them. CDR3 sequence reads: CASSSSGDTQYF. For the CDR3, the DNA is TGTGCCAGCAGCTCCTCAGGGGATACGCAGTATTTT.

With regard to this clone: The sample contains more than one DNA sequence encoding this CDR3. The rearrangement joins TRBV7-6 to TRBJ1-1; tentatively, D is TRBD1 (6 bases). Germline CDR1 and CDR2: SGHVS and FNYEAQ. Trimming removed 4 bases at V and 1 base at J, with 13 bases between. The CDR3 contains 15 residues. CDR3 coding DNA: TGTGCCAGCAGCTCCCAGGACAGACAGAACACTGAAGCTTTCTTT. This gives the protein CASSSQDRQNTEAFF.